These 14 T cell receptor beta chains share one sample of origin, sequenced in a study of blood T cell repertoires in COVID-19 (dated by TCRdb to 2020 to 2022). The library was prepared using the immunoSEQ multiplex PCR assay. TCRdb took this table from immuneACCESS and kept in-frame rearrangements with V and J called. Such tables lack part of the clones; where checked against another copy, unresolved V genes explain under half of the gap, and the rest is unexplained. This sample gives roughly 77,000 clones in total; 80% of them show up just once. The ten largest clones capture under 5% of the sample. The sequenced sample consisted of peripheral blood. The receptors derive from a woman aged 70-85 years with acute or convalescent COVID-19.

The CDR3 is CASSLRGGTGDGYTF. Written as DNA, the CDR3 is TGTGCCAGCAGCTTACGGGGGGGGACAGGGGATGGCTACACCTTC. The gene calls are TRBV7-2 and TRBJ1-2; 10 bases are shared with TRBD1. This CDR3 is 15 amino acids long. V dropped 2 bases and J dropped 6; count of bases not matched to a gene: 6. The germline V gene has CDR1 SGHTA and CDR2 FQGNSA.

The chain carries TRBV5-6 and TRBJ1-1; possible D gene TRBD1, 6 bases. Germline CDR1 and CDR2: SGHDT and YYEEEE. This CDR3 contains 14 residues. V dropped 1 base and J dropped 3 bases, with 10 bases sitting between them. The CDR3 DNA is TGTGCCAGCAGCTTGACAGGGTACGACACTGAAGCTTTCTTT. Amino acid sequence: CASSLTGYDTEAFF.

The chain couples TRBV9 to TRBJ1-2, with TRBD1 matching over 11 bases. The CDR3 sequence is 14 residues long. In germline, CDR1 is SGDLS, CDR2 YYNGEE. The V and J ends lost 4 bases and 8 bases, in that order; junction bases with no gene match: 7. In DNA form, the CDR3 reads TGTGCCAGCAGCTTGGGACAGGGGGTCTACGGCTACACCTTC. Its protein is CASSLGQGVYGYTF.

This sequence joins TRBV15 and TRBJ1-4; 9 bases are shared with TRBD1. The junction had 4 bases not matched to a gene; V was cut back by 3 bases and J by 5 bases. The germline gives CDR1 LNHNV, CDR2 YYDKDF (reference sequence). There are 15 residues in the CDR3. The CDR3 DNA sequence: TGTGCCACCAGCAGGGGGACAGGGTTAAATGAAAAACTGTTTTTT. It codes for CATSRGTGLNEKLFF.

The rearrangement links TRBV19 to TRBJ1-1, with TRBD1 matching 9 bases. The CDR3 runs to 16 residues. V was clipped by 4 bases and J by 0 bases; unmatched bases: 6. Looked up from germline, CDR1 is LNHDA and CDR2 is SQIVND (reference sequence). The CDR3 here is CASSRGQGVVNTEAFF. The CDR3 DNA follows: TGTGCCAGTAGTAGGGGACAGGGAGTGGTGAACACTGAAGCTTTCTTT. The variable domain in full, completed from reference TRBV19 and TRBJ1-1, reads DGGITQSPKYLFRKEGQNVTLSCEQNLNHDAMYWYRQDPGQGLRLIYYSQIVNDFQKGDIAEGYSVSREKKESFPLTVTSAQKNPTAFYLCASSRGQGVVNTEAFFGQGTRLTVV.

Only a few counts were recorded for this clone. The gene calls are TRBV4-3 and TRBJ2-7, with a possible D match to TRBD1 (7 bases). V was cut by 0 bases and J by 4 bases, with 16 bases left in between. Germline CDR1 reads LGHNA; CDR2 reads YSLEER. This CDR3 spans 16 amino acids. DNA for the CDR3: TGCGCCAGCAGCCAAGATGCGGGCAGGGGGGAATACGAGCAGTACTTC. As protein: CASSQDAGRGEYEQYF.

The chain couples TRBV7-2 to TRBJ1-2; tentative D call: TRBD1 (5 bases). There are 13 residues in the CDR3. Germline CDR1 reads SGHTA; CDR2 reads FQGNSA. With 5 bases removed from V and 6 bases from J, the gap between germline ends came to 13 bases. The CDR3, as DNA: TGTGCCAGCAGCCCTCAGGGTTGGCATGGCTACACCTTC. Translation gives CASSPQGWHGYTF.

In nucleotides, the CDR3 is TGTGCCAGTAGCGACAGGGGGACCTATGGCTACACCTTC. As protein: CASSDRGTYGYTF. The V gene is TRBV19, the J gene TRBJ1-2, with 9 positions matching TRBD1. This CDR3 has 13 amino acids. Trimming removed 6 bases from V and 4 bases from J; junction bases left unmatched: 3. Germline CDR1 and CDR2: LNHDA and SQIVND (reference sequence).

The rearrangement uses TRBV4-1 and TRBJ2-1; 7 positions agree with TRBD1. Germline-derived CDR1 and CDR2 are MGHRA and YSYEKL. The CDR3 has 14 amino acids. V dropped 0 bases and J dropped 6; count of bases not matched to a gene: 2. The CDR3 region has the DNA TGCGCCAGCAGCCAAGAAGGGGGCCTCAATGAGCAGTTCTTC. Translating gives CASSQEGGLNEQFF.

The rearrangement links TRBV4-3 to TRBJ1-1, with 8 bases lining up with TRBD1. The germline V gene has CDR1 LGHNA and CDR2 YSLEER. The V gene end was trimmed by 0 bases and the J gene end by 5 bases; junction bases not matched to a gene: 8. The CDR3 has 16 amino acids. The CDR3 here is CASSQERGQGLTEAFF. The CDR3 DNA sequence: TGCGCCAGCAGCCAAGAGAGAGGACAGGGTTTAACTGAAGCTTTCTTT.

This clone occurred a few times. The genes are TRBV9 and TRBJ1-2, with TRBD1 matching over 9 bases. CDR3 size: 16 residues. CDR1 is SGDLS and CDR2 is YYNGEE in the germline V gene. The V and J ends lost 4 bases and 3 bases, in that order; junction bases with no gene match: 10. Here the CDR3 reads CASSPTRDRADYGYTF. The DNA of the CDR3 is TGTGCCAGCAGCCCAACACGGGACAGGGCCGACTATGGCTACACCTTC.

The V and J genes are TRBV4-3 and TRBJ1-4; D might be TRBD1 (5 bases). V was shortened by 0 bases and J by 8 bases, with 13 bases between the two germline ends. In germline, CDR1 is LGHNA, CDR2 YSLEER. The CDR3 runs 15 residues. As DNA, the CDR3 is TGCGCCAGCAGCCAAGACATGGAGCGGGGGGAAAAACTGTTTTTT. Translation gives CASSQDMERGEKLFF.

The V gene is TRBV6-5, the J gene TRBJ2-7; 8 bases align to TRBD2. CDR3 length equals 14 residues. The germline gives CDR1 MNHEY, CDR2 SVGAGI. Losses at the gene ends were 6 bases for V and 2 bases for J; bases not matched to a gene: 6. CDR3 nucleotide sequence: TGTGCCAGCAGCCGGCGGGGGGTTCCCTACGAGCAGTACTTC. It specifies CASSRRGVPYEQYF.

This chain uses TRBV6-1 with TRBJ1-1, with a weak D call TRBD1 (6 bases). V lost 0 bases and J lost 0, with 14 bases in between. The CDR3 spans 17 residues. CDR1 and CDR2 (germline): MNHNS, SASEGT. The CDR3 protein is CASSEAVFRTVNTEAFF. Here the CDR3 DNA reads TGTGCCAGCAGTGAAGCAGTCTTTAGGACAGTGAACACTGAAGCTTTCTTT.